The rows below give T cell receptor beta chains drawn from one sample of a study of T cells in Graves' hyperthyroidism and ophthalmopathy. From the multiplex PCR reads, TCRdb called clonotypes with MiXCR, one entry per CDR3 protein. The sample lists about 640,000 distinct CDR3 sequences; more than 12% were seen once. The sequencing sample was made of blood. All receptors derive from a woman aged 45-65 years with Graves' ophthalmopathy. CDR3s include the opening cysteine and the closing phenylalanine or tryptophan. A D gene is named only where the DNA matches it firmly. Some rows mark clone size as missing; the rest say once, few, many or name a class of expanded clone.

few TRBJ2-2 NA TRBV20-1 TGCAGTGTCCGAGGGGGGTTAGACACCGGGGAGCTGTTTTTT CSVRGGLDTGELFF
NA TRBJ1-4 TRBD1 TRBV25-1 TGTGCCAGCAGTGAAGGAGAGGGGGGACAGGTCGGGAAACTGTTTTTT CASSEGEGGQVGKLFF
many TRBJ1-2 NA TRBV5-1 TGCGCCAGCAGCTTGAAGGGGACAAACTATGGCTACACCTTC CASSLKGTNYGYTF
few TRBJ1-5 NA TRBV4-1 TGCGCCAGCAGCCAAGAGTCCCCCACAGACAGAGTCAATCAGCCCCAGCATTTT CASSQESPTDRVNQPQHF
NA TRBJ1-2 TRBD1 TRBV2 TGTGCCAGCAGTGAAGAAGGACAGGGAGGAAGATATGGCTACACCTTC CASSEEGQGGRYGYTF
many TRBJ2-4 NA TRBV28 TGTGCCAGCAGGCCGACAGGAGGAAACATTCAGTACTTC CASRPTGGNIQYF
many TRBJ1-1 NA TRBV6-1 TGTGCCAAACGGACCCTGGAAGCTTTCTTT CAKRTLEAFF
many TRBJ2-2 NA TRBV20-1 TGCAGTGCTAGTATCGACGGATCCGGGGAGCTGTTTTTT CSASIDGSGELFF
NA TRBJ2-2 TRBD2 TRBV20-1 TGCAGTGCTAGAGATCACACTAGCGGGGTGAACACCGGGGAGCTGTTTTTT CSARDHTSGVNTGELFF
many TRBJ1-5 TRBD1 TRBV12-3/TRBV12-4 TGTGCCAGCAGTCTATACCTCCGGGACAGGGGTAGGAGCAATCAGCCCCAGCATTTT CASSLYLRDRGRSNQPQHF
few TRBJ2-7 NA TRBV7-2 TGTGCCAGCAGCTCCGGGACTCCGTCCTCCTACGAGCAGTACTTC CASSSGTPSSYEQYF
many TRBJ2-7 NA TRBV29-1 TGCAGCGTTGAAGCGGCTTCCTACGAGCAGTACTTC CSVEAASYEQYF
many TRBJ2-2 TRBD2 TRBV11-2 TGTGCCAGCAGCTCGGAGGCACGACTAGCGGGAGTTGACGGGGAGCTGTTTTTT CASSSEARLAGVDGELFF
NA TRBJ2-1 NA TRBV12-3/TRBV12-4 TGTGCCATAACGGACAAACACAATGAGCAGTTCTTC CAITDKHNEQFF
NA TRBJ2-1 TRBD2 TRBV6-5 TGTGCCAGCAGTTACTCGCTATATGGGACTAGCGGGGTATACAATGAGCAGTTCTTC CASSYSLYGTSGVYNEQFF
NA TRBJ2-1 NA TRBV5-1 TGCGCCAGCAGCATGACTAGTGGGGCTGAGCAGTTCTTC CASSMTSGAEQFF
NA TRBJ1-4 NA TRBV6-1 TGTGCCAGCAGTGAAAGGTACAGGCCGGAAAAACTGTTTTTT CASSERYRPEKLFF
many TRBJ2-1 TRBD1 TRBV20-1 TGCAGTGCTAAAGACAGGGCCCGGGACATACGGTCCAATGAGCAGTTCTTC CSAKDRARDIRSNEQFF
NA TRBJ2-1 NA TRBV30 TGTGCCTGGGCCCACTCAGCGGGCAGCTCCTACAATGAGCAGTTCTTC CAWAHSAGSSYNEQFF
many TRBJ2-7 NA TRBV7-9 TGTGCCACGACCGACGGGACAAAACCCTACGAGCAGTACTTC CATTDGTKPYEQYF